This passage covers 10 T cell receptor beta chains from one sample sequenced in a study of metastatic and nonmetastatic thyroid tumors. Each patient came to thyroid surgery without any prior treatment (of any kind). TCRdb re-called clones from the PCR reads using MiXCR. Of around 30,000 clones detected, 20% to 30% appear once; the ten largest clones hold 2% to 3%. Specimen: blood. The receptors derive from a female donor with papillary thyroid cancer or a benign thyroid nodule (not recorded which). Some clones in this sample may be carry-over from other donors' samples.

By its share, this clone is medium-sized. V usage is TRBV20-1 and J usage is TRBJ2-7; 7 bases map to TRBD2. This CDR3 region has 15 residues. V shed 6 bases and J 7 bases; nucleotides not matched to a gene: 18. Germline loops: CDR1 DFQATT, CDR2 SNEGSKA (reference sequence). CDR3 in DNA: TGCAGTGCGTCGACCTCACTAGCGATCATGGGGGAGCAGTACTTC. Translated: CSASTSLAIMGEQYF.

The V call is TRBV20-1, the J call TRBJ1-1; D is unresolved. The ends were cut back, 6 bases at V and 10 bases at J, with 24 bases in the middle. The germline gives CDR1 DFQATT, CDR2 SNEGSKA (reference sequence). The CDR3 is 14 amino acids. The CDR3 DNA reads as TGCAGTGCAGCTGTCGACGGGAGGGCGTTGTTAGCTTTCTTT. Its protein product is CSAAVDGRALLAFF.

This clone was counted many times. V is TRBV10-3 and J is TRBJ1-5; D is uncertain. The CDR3 covers 14 residues. V dropped 4 bases and J dropped 4 bases, with 11 bases sitting between them. Looked up from germline, CDR1 is ENHRY and CDR2 is SYGVKD. CDR3 DNA sequence: TGTGCCATCAGTGGCAGGACCCAGAATCAGCCCCAGCATTTT. Encoded protein: CAISGRTQNQPQHF.

The gene calls are TRBV7-3 and TRBJ2-5, with 7 bases that match TRBD2. Germline CDR1 SGHTA, CDR2 FQGTGA. The J segment lost 1 base and the V segment lost 2 bases, leaving 7 bases of the junction unmatched. The CDR3 has 16 amino acids. CDR3 amino acids: CASSLYLGRPQETQYF. CDR3 coding DNA: TGTGCCAGCAGCTTATATCTCGGGAGGCCCCAAGAGACCCAGTACTTC.

Comments on this clone: Germline is not matched at one junction end, which may reflect a read error. The chain links TRBV3-1 to TRBJ1-6, with D possibly TRBD1 on 6 matching bases. In germline, CDR1 is LGHDT, CDR2 YNNKEL (reference sequence). The CDR3 runs to 13 residues. CDR3 sequence (DNA): TGTGCCAGCAGCCGGACAGATAACTCACCCCACCACTTT. This translates into CASSRTDNSPHHF.

This clone has ten or more counts. This chain connects TRBV5-6 to TRBJ2-6; D remains unclear. In germline, CDR1 is SGHDT, CDR2 YYEEEE. CDR3 size: 15 residues. V lost 4 bases and J 3 bases, leaving 11 bases between the germline ends. CDR3 DNA: TGTGCCAGCAGCCCGGCTCTTGTTGGGGCCAACGTCCTGACTTTC. Translating it yields CASSPALVGANVLTF.

By share, this clone ranks as medium-sized. The chain couples TRBV2 to TRBJ2-7, with 12 bases lining up with TRBD2. Germline V lookup: CDR1 SNHLY, CDR2 FYNNEI. The CDR3 totals 14 residues. The ends lost 3 bases at V and 6 bases at J; junction bases unmatched: 3. The CDR3, as DNA: TGTGCCAGCAGTGAGGGACTAGCGGGTGTCGAGCAGTACTTC. Translation: CASSEGLAGVEQYF.

This clone has a handful of counts. The chain joins TRBV6-5 to TRBJ2-5, with unresolved D. The germline V gene encodes CDR1 MNHEY and CDR2 SVGAGI. CDR3 length: 14 residues. The V end was cut by 0 bases, the J end by 2 bases, with 7 bases between. CDR3 coding DNA: TGTGCCAGCAGTTACTCTCGCGTACAAGAGACCCAGTACTTC. Translated: CASSYSRVQETQYF.

Many counts were recorded for this clone. CDR3 sequence reads: CASSKTGGVGANVLTF. CDR3 DNA: TGTGCCAGCAGCAAGACAGGGGGGGTAGGGGCCAACGTCCTGACTTTC. The chain couples TRBV7-6 to TRBJ2-6, with 9 bases that match TRBD1. V lost 5 bases to trimming and J lost 4 bases; unmatched junction nucleotides: 6. This CDR3 region has 16 residues. The germline gives CDR1 SGHVS, CDR2 FNYEAQ.

By proportion, this clone is medium-sized. The V and J genes are TRBV27 and TRBJ1-2; the D gene is possibly TRBD1 (5 bases). V lost 5 bases, J lost 8 bases, and 18 bases lay in between. In germline, CDR1 is MNHEY, CDR2 SMNVEV (reference sequence). The CDR3 contains 14 residues. CDR3 nucleotide sequence: TGTGCCAGCAGTGCCGACTTCCGGGCAGGGGGCTACACCTTC. Its protein is CASSADFRAGGYTF.